This is a list of T cell receptor beta chains from one sample in a study of blood T cell repertoires in COVID-19. Here immunoSEQ multiplex PCR was the method, and the copy in TCRdb shows in-frame clones only, minus some. The sample lists tens of thousands of clones, around 84% seen once, with approximately 1.7% in the top ten. The sample comprised peripheral blood. The receptors come from a man between 60 and 70 years old with COVID-19, enrolled during active disease. CDR3s include the opening cysteine and the closing phenylalanine or tryptophan. The D gene is left open where the match is weak. The size field is filled for only some rows; it gives once, few, many or a size class.

D	J	V	size	DNA	CDR3
TRBD2	TRBJ2-2	TRBV7-7	-	TGTGCCAGCAGCTCTGGGACTAGCGGGAGCGGGGCCGGGGAGCTGTTTTTT	CASSSGTSGSGAGELFF
-	TRBJ2-7	TRBV5-1	-	TGCGCCAGCAGCTTGGAGGTCGGCAGGACAAAACCCTACGAGCAGTACTTC	CASSLEVGRTKPYEQYF
-	TRBJ1-1	TRBV21-1	-	TGTGCCAGCTCCGGACAGGTGAACACTGAAGCTTTCTTT	CASSGQVNTEAFF
TRBD1	TRBJ1-2	TRBV28	-	TGTGCCAGCAGGGGACAGGGCCTTTCTAACTATGGCTACACCTTC	CASRGQGLSNYGYTF
-	TRBJ1-2	TRBV2	-	TGTGCCAGCAGGACACAGACGACTAACTATGGCTACACCTTC	CASRTQTTNYGYTF
TRBD1	TRBJ2-7	TRBV9	-	TGTGCCAGCAGCGACCCCCGGACAGGGAATTCCTACGAGCAGTACTTC	CASSDPRTGNSYEQYF
-	TRBJ2-2	TRBV6-1	-	TGTGCCAGCAGTGACCGGGCCGGGGAGCTGTTTTTT	CASSDRAGELFF
-	TRBJ2-1	TRBV7-9	once	TGTGCCAGCAGCTTAGCAGGACAAGCCTACAATGAGCAGTTCTTC	CASSLAGQAYNEQFF
TRBD1	TRBJ1-1	TRBV3-1/TRBV3-2	-	TGTGCCAGCAGCCGAAACAGGGGAGACACTGAAGCTTTCTTT	CASSRNRGDTEAFF
-	TRBJ2-1	TRBV2	-	TGTGCCAGCAGTGCTGGTAGCCCGTTCTTC	CASSAGSPFF
-	TRBJ2-3	TRBV6-5	once	TGTGCCAGCAGAACGGGAGTAGGTCAAGATACGCAGTATTTT	CASRTGVGQDTQYF
-	TRBJ2-6	TRBV10-3	-	TGTGCCATCAGTGAAATGCCCGGGGTCTCTGGGGCCAACGTCCTGACTTTC	CAISEMPGVSGANVLTF
TRBD2	TRBJ2-1	TRBV5-1	-	TGCGCCAGCAGCTTTACTAGCGGGAGCTACAATGAGCAGTTCTTC	CASSFTSGSYNEQFF
TRBD1	TRBJ2-7	TRBV6-2/TRBV6-3	few	TGTGCCAGCAGTTACCGTCAGGGACAGCACTACGAGCAGTACTTC	CASSYRQGQHYEQYF
TRBD1	TRBJ2-2	TRBV11-3	-	TGTGCCAGCAGCCTCGCCGGGACAGCGAACACCGGGGAGCTGTTTTTT	CASSLAGTANTGELFF
-	TRBJ1-1	TRBV18	-	TGTGCCAGCTCAACAACACAGCTATTTGAAGCTTTCTTT	CASSTTQLFEAFF
-	TRBJ2-5	TRBV6-2/TRBV6-3	-	TGTGCCAGCAGTCGCCCGATGGGCGAGACCCAGTACTTC	CASSRPMGETQYF
-	TRBJ1-6	TRBV28	-	TGTGCCAGCAGTTTAACAGGGTCCCCCTATAATTCACCCCTCCACTTT	CASSLTGSPYNSPLHF